This T cell receptor (beta chain) was recovered during a study of cytomegalovirus exposure and HLA in healthy donors. The CDR3 contains 12 residues. V dropped 3 bases and J dropped 6; count of bases not matched to a gene: 1. Germline CDR1 reads SGHTA; CDR2 reads FQGNSA. Amplification used 60 Vbeta primers and 13 Jbeta primers. TCRdb's table, derived via immunoSEQ multiplex PCR, lists solely in-frame clones and lacks some. The profile covers about 93,000 clones, with around four fifths appearing a single time and over 2% taken by the ten largest. V is TRBV7-2 and J is TRBJ1-2, with TRBD1 matching over 7 bases. Source material: PBMCs. This clonotype originated in a boy between 10 and 17 years old in good health and CMV-seronegative. The CDR3 DNA sequence: TGTGCCAGCAGCTTTGGACAGGATGGCTACACCTTC. It encodes CASSFGQDGYTF.